Below, 30 T cell receptor beta chains from the same sample are listed, as sequenced in a study of cytomegalovirus exposure and HLA in healthy donors. It was with 60 Vbeta and 13 Jbeta primers that the PCR ran. The repertoire was sequenced with immunoSEQ multiplex PCR; TCRdb's copy has only in-frame clones and lacks some. The sample lists about 140,000 clones; roughly four fifths were seen once. Sequences were obtained from PBMCs. Receptors were obtained from a woman aged 40-49 years in good health and CMV-seronegative.

Note on this clone: One junction end disagrees with the germline gene, perhaps due to a read error. This chain joins TRBV5-1 and TRBJ1-3, with D tentatively TRBD1 (5 bases). Per the germline V gene, CDR1 is SGHRS and CDR2 is YFSETQ. There are 19 residues in the CDR3. The CDR3 here is CASSLDPVGAGQDGNSIYF. The CDR3 nucleotides read TGCGCCAGCAGCTTGGACCCAGTAGGGGCAGGTCAGGATGGAAACTCCATATATTTT. Together with reference TRBV5-1 and TRBJ1-3, the CDR3 gives the full variable domain: KAGVTQTPRYLIKTRGQQVTLSCSPISGHRSVSWYQQTPGQGLQFLFEYFSETQRNKGNFPGRFSGRQFSNSRSEMNVSTLELGDSALYLCASSLDPVGAGQDGNSIYFGEGSWLTVV.

The chain joins TRBV27 to TRBJ1-1; D not certain. CDR1 is MNHEY, CDR2 SMNVEV, per germline (reference sequence). Trimming removed 9 bases from V and 3 bases from J, with 17 bases in between. This CDR3 is 14 amino acids long. CDR3 sequence (DNA): TGTGCCAGGAAGGAAGGAGGGCGGGACACTGAAGCTTTCTTT. It specifies CARKEGGRDTEAFF.

This chain joins TRBV13 and TRBJ1-2; 9 nucleotides align to TRBD1. V shed 7 bases, J shed 1 base, and the junction held 4 bases outside the gene matches. This CDR3 comprises 14 residues. The germline V gene encodes CDR1 PRHDT and CDR2 FYEKMQ (reference sequence). This CDR3 reads CASTTGGVNYGYTF. For the CDR3, the DNA is TGTGCCAGCACAACAGGGGGCGTTAACTATGGCTACACCTTC. The full variable domain, its missing parts supplied by reference TRBV13 and TRBJ1-2, is AAGVIQSPRHLIKEKRETATLKCYPIPRHDTVYWYQQGPGQDPQFLISFYEKMQSDKGSIPDRFSAQQFSDYHSELNMSSLELGDSALYFCASTTGGVNYGYTFGSGTRLTVV.

Of note for this clone: The identical CDR3 is also encoded by other nucleotide sequences in the sample. V is TRBV7-9 and J is TRBJ1-1; maybe TRBD1 (5 bases). There are 13 residues in the CDR3. V shed 4 bases and J shed 6 bases, with 12 bases lying between them. CDR1 and CDR2 (germline): SEHNR, FQNEAQ (reference sequence). CDR3 loop: CASSSSGGAEAFF. CDR3 nucleotide sequence: TGTGCCAGCAGCTCGTCGGGGGGGGCTGAAGCTTTCTTT.

V and J are TRBV6-1 and TRBJ1-5; tentatively, D is TRBD1 (5 bases). CDR3 length: 14 amino acids. Germline CDR1 is MNHNS and CDR2 is SASEGT. Trimming pared 2 bases from V and 5 bases from J, leaving 10 bases between. CDR3: CASSEWGGDQPQHF. The CDR3 region has the DNA TGTGCCAGCAGTGAATGGGGAGGGGATCAGCCCCAGCATTTT.

This sequence joins TRBV6-5 and TRBJ2-5, with D possibly TRBD2 on 6 matching bases. From germline, CDR1 is MNHEY and CDR2 SVGAGI. The V end lost 1 base, the J end lost 2 bases, and 8 bases lay between the germline ends. The CDR3 consists of 14 residues. Here the CDR3 reads CASSYFGTQETQYF. The CDR3 DNA reads TGTGCCAGCAGTTACTTCGGGACTCAAGAGACCCAGTACTTC.

The chain has TRBV2 and TRBJ1-3; D remains unclear. V lost 7 bases, J lost 0 bases, and 10 bases lay in between. In germline, CDR1 is SNHLY, CDR2 FYNNEI. This CDR3 has 14 amino acids. The CDR3, as DNA: TGTGCCAGCACGATCTCTATCTCTGGAAACACCATATATTTT. It is translated as CASTISISGNTIYF.

The chain links TRBV29-1 to TRBJ2-1; a possible D gene is TRBD1 (5 bases). CDR1 is SQVTM, CDR2 ANQGSEA, per germline. The CDR3 has 14 amino acids. V gave up 7 bases and J gave up 0 bases, with 13 bases separating them. The CDR3 region has the DNA TGCAGCGCTTTCTCGACAGTCTCCTACAATGAGCAGTTCTTC. Translation gives CSAFSTVSYNEQFF.

The V gene is TRBV29-1, the J gene TRBJ2-1; tentatively, D is TRBD1 (5 bases). The V and J ends lost 1 base and 11 bases respectively, with 12 bases between them. The CDR3 covers 12 residues. Germline assignment: CDR1 SQVTM and CDR2 ANQGSEA. CDR3 nucleotides: TGCAGCGTTGAAGGTGCAGGGCCCCAGCAGTTCTTC. Protein: CSVEGAGPQQFF.

This clone was observed a few times. The chain couples TRBV12-5 to TRBJ1-1; TRBD1 might be the D (5 bases). The CDR3 runs to 15 residues. Germline CDR1 is LGHNT and CDR2 is FRNRAP. Trimming shortened V by 2 bases and J by 0 bases, and 10 bases separated the two germline ends. CDR3: CASGLTGDLNTEAFF. CDR3 DNA: TGTGCTAGTGGTTTGACGGGGGATTTGAACACTGAAGCTTTCTTT.

The V and J genes are TRBV9 and TRBJ1-6; 9 bases match TRBD1. Trimming at V came to 6 bases and at J to 8 bases, leaving 3 bases not matched to a gene. CDR3 length equals 13 residues. Germline CDR1 is SGDLS and CDR2 is YYNGEE. The CDR3 bases are TGTGCCAGCACACAGGGGGCAGATTCACCCCTCCACTTT. Protein product: CASTQGADSPLHF.

V is TRBV6-6 and J is TRBJ1-2; the D is unclear. The length of the CDR3 is 15 residues. The germline CDR1 and CDR2 sequences are MNHNY and SVGAGI (reference sequence). V lost 0 bases to trimming and J lost 3 bases, with 11 bases between them. The CDR3, as DNA: TGTGCCAGCAGTTACTCCGGGAGGGCGGACTATGGCTACACCTTC. Translation: CASSYSGRADYGYTF.

This chain connects TRBV9 to TRBJ2-5; 7 nucleotides align to TRBD2. Germline V gene data show CDR1 as SGDLS and CDR2 as YYNGEE. The CDR3 length is 16 residues. Losses at the gene ends were 0 bases for V and 4 bases for J; bases not matched to a gene: 9. In DNA form, the CDR3 reads TGTGCCAGCAGCGTAGGGGGAGGGTCACTGGTAGAGACCCAGTACTTC. This sequence encodes CASSVGGGSLVETQYF. Based on the CDR3 plus reference TRBV9 and TRBJ2-5, the full variable domain is DSGVTQTPKHLITATGQRVTLRCSPRSGDLSVYWYQQSLDQGLQFLIQYYNGEERAKGNILERFSAQQFPDLHSELNLSSLELGDSALYFCASSVGGGSLVETQYFGPGTRLLVL.

The V gene is TRBV19, the J gene TRBJ1-2; D gene uncertain. The V and J ends lost 3 bases and 2 bases respectively, with 19 bases between them. CDR1 and CDR2 (germline): LNHDA, SQIVND (reference sequence). This CDR3 is built from 17 residues. This CDR3 reads CASSIKWASPPNYGYTF. In DNA, the CDR3 is TGTGCCAGTAGTATCAAGTGGGCAAGTCCGCCGAACTATGGCTACACCTTC.

This chain connects TRBV13 to TRBJ2-1, with D tentatively TRBD2 (6 bases). The CDR3 contains 15 residues. Between the trimmed V and J ends, which lost 3 bases and 7 bases, there was a span of 16 bases. Germline V gene data show CDR1 as PRHDT and CDR2 as FYEKMQ (reference sequence). The CDR3 nucleotides are TGTGCCAGCAGCTTTAACCCGGACGGGGGAAATGAGCAGTTCTTC. Translating it yields CASSFNPDGGNEQFF.

This clone was counted between two and nine times. The V gene is TRBV6-1, the J gene TRBJ1-2, with D maybe TRBD1 (6 bases). V lost 1 base and J lost 4, with 19 bases in between. This CDR3 comprises 17 residues. Germline CDR1 is MNHNS and CDR2 is SASEGT. The CDR3 sequence is CASSEDTGTHFFYGYTF. Written as DNA, the CDR3 is TGTGCCAGCAGTGAAGACACAGGGACCCACTTCTTCTATGGCTACACCTTC.

The chain has TRBV27 and TRBJ1-1, with D possibly being TRBD1 (6 bases). The V and J ends lost 5 bases and 4 bases respectively, with 14 bases between them. The CDR3 sequence is 14 residues long. CDR1 and CDR2 (germline): MNHEY, SMNVEV (reference sequence). CDR3 sequence reads: CASSRGGRGTEAFF. The CDR3 DNA follows: TGTGCCAGCAGTAGAGGGGGTCGGGGCACTGAAGCTTTCTTT.

This clone was detected only a few times. The chain carries TRBV2 and TRBJ1-3; 7 positions match TRBD1. Germline V lookup: CDR1 SNHLY, CDR2 FYNNEI. V lost 5 bases and J lost 5; bases outside the gene matches: 3. The CDR3 contains 13 residues. The CDR3 DNA is TGTGCCAGCAGTTCGGGACAGAGAAACACCATATATTTT. It yields the protein CASSSGQRNTIYF.

The rearrangement uses TRBV18 and TRBJ1-1; no reliable D call. This CDR3 is 15 amino acids long. From germline, CDR1 is KGHSH and CDR2 LQKENI. V dropped 6 bases and J dropped 4 bases, with 18 bases sitting between them. In DNA form, the CDR3 reads TGTGCCAGCTCCCTCGGGTCGGGGATGAGCACTGAAGCTTTCTTT. Translated, it gives CASSLGSGMSTEAFF.

This chain links TRBV6-1 with TRBJ1-1, with 8 bases aligning to TRBD1. There are 13 residues in the CDR3. Germline V CDR1 and CDR2: MNHNS, SASEGT. V lost 3 bases and J lost 4; bases outside the gene matches: 1. The CDR3, as DNA: TGTGCCAGCAGTGATGGACAGGGCACTGAAGCTTTCTTT. Translating it yields CASSDGQGTEAFF.

V is TRBV27 and J is TRBJ1-1; 7 bases match TRBD1. The length of the CDR3 is 15 residues. Germline-derived CDR1 and CDR2 are MNHEY and SMNVEV (reference sequence). V lost 6 bases and J lost 0; bases outside the gene matches: 7. This CDR3 is CASSLRRGMNTEAFF. DNA for the CDR3: TGTGCCAGCAGCTTACGCAGGGGGATGAACACTGAAGCTTTCTTT.

The chain is built from TRBV7-8 and TRBJ2-2; 8 bases are a match to TRBD1. With 5 bases clipped from V and 5 bases from J, the junction kept 4 bases outside the gene matches. Germline values: CDR1 SGHVS, CDR2 FQNEAQ. The CDR3 loop spans 14 amino acids. The CDR3 loop reads CASSRRQGTGELFF. The CDR3 DNA follows: TGTGCCAGCAGCCGAAGACAGGGGACCGGGGAGCTGTTTTTT. Looking up the rest from reference TRBV7-8 and TRBJ2-2 gives the full variable domain: GAGVSQSPRYKVAKRGQDVALRCDPISGHVSLFWYQQALGQGPEFLTYFQNEAQLDKSGLPSDRFFAERPEGSVSTLKIQRTQQEDSAVYLCASSRRQGTGELFFGEGSRLTVL.

This clone came up a few times. The V and J genes are TRBV6-5 and TRBJ1-6; TRBD1 matches at 9 bases. The CDR3 extends over 15 amino acids. Germline-derived CDR1 and CDR2 are MNHEY and SVGAGI. V trimming: 6 bases; J trimming: 4 bases; junction bases outside the gene matches: 4. The CDR3 sequence: CASSPGTGYNSPLHF. Written as DNA, the CDR3 is TGTGCCAGCAGCCCCGGGACAGGGTATAATTCACCCCTCCACTTT.

The rearrangement uses TRBV5-6 and TRBJ2-3, with 9 bases aligning to TRBD2. The CDR3 is made up of 16 amino acids. Unmatched junction bases numbered 7, after V lost 0 bases and J lost 5 bases. Germline V gene sequence: CDR1 SGHDT, CDR2 YYEEEE. CDR3 loop: CASSLVSSGELDTQYF. For the CDR3, the DNA is TGTGCCAGCAGCTTGGTGTCTAGCGGGGAACTAGATACGCAGTATTTT.

The rearrangement joins TRBV6-6 to TRBJ1-2, with a possible D match to TRBD1 (6 bases). The V gene lost 7 bases and the J gene lost 6 bases, with 12 bases spanning the gap. CDR1 and CDR2 (germline): MNHNY, SVGAGI (reference sequence). The CDR3 sequence is 12 residues long. The CDR3: CASKMRTDGYTF. CDR3 bases: TGTGCCAGCAAGATGAGGACAGATGGCTACACCTTC.

The V and J genes are TRBV29-1 and TRBJ2-3; 10 bases line up with TRBD1. Germline trimming cut 3 bases from V and 5 bases from J; bases unmatched to any gene: 23. CDR1 and CDR2 (germline): SQVTM, ANQGSEA. This CDR3 contains 20 residues. CDR3 coding DNA: TGCAGCGTTGATGTTTCTTCCGGGACAGGGGAACGCACTACACTAGATACGCAGTATTTT. It yields the protein CSVDVSSGTGERTTLDTQYF.

V usage is TRBV4-1 and J usage is TRBJ2-5, with D tentatively TRBD2 (6 bases). The CDR3 runs to 16 residues. V gave up 1 base and J gave up 2 bases, with 14 bases separating them. Germline lookup yields CDR1 MGHRA and CDR2 YSYEKL. As DNA, the CDR3 is TGCGCCAGCAGCCAAGGAGGAGGGGTTGGGCAAGAGACCCAGTACTTC. It translates to CASSQGGGVGQETQYF.

The chain links TRBV6-1 to TRBJ1-1; maybe TRBD1 (5 bases). Germline V gene lookup returns CDR1 MNHNS and CDR2 SASEGT. Trimming stripped 5 bases from V and 5 bases from J, with 15 bases between. CDR3 length: 14 residues. CDR3 DNA: TGTGCCAGCAGTTATGAGGTCCGGGGGACTGAAGCTTTCTTT. Residues: CASSYEVRGTEAFF.

The rearrangement joins TRBV6-5 to TRBJ2-5; 9 bases line up with TRBD1. The CDR3 runs 14 residues. Germline assignment: CDR1 MNHEY and CDR2 SVGAGI. V lost 5 bases to trimming and J lost 5 bases; unmatched junction nucleotides: 6. CDR3: CASSTGGGWETQYF. The CDR3 region has the DNA TGTGCCAGCAGTACAGGGGGCGGATGGGAGACCCAGTACTTC.

This chain connects TRBV27 to TRBJ2-5; D possibly corresponds to TRBD1 (5 bases). The germline gives CDR1 MNHEY, CDR2 SMNVEV (reference sequence). The V end lost 7 bases, the J end lost 4 bases, and 13 bases lay between the germline ends. The CDR3 has 13 residues. In DNA form, the CDR3 reads TGTGCCAGCAAAACCTTAGGGGTAGAGACCCAGTACTTC. Translation gives CASKTLGVETQYF.